These T cell receptor beta chains were read from a single sample in a study of beta chain features in type 1 diabetes. The assay was immunoSEQ multiplex PCR, and TCRdb's table has in-frame clones only and misses some. The sample has around 160,000 clones; 40% to 60% are singletons. Sequencing was done on a sample of Tregs from blood. These receptors were collected from a man aged 18 to 30 in good health. Each CDR3 is given with its conserved first and last residue. D genes are given only for firm matches. Some rows mark clone size as missing; the rest say once, few, many or name a class of expanded clone.

>TRBV4-1|.|TRBJ2-5|.
TGCGCCAGCAGCCGGTCCGGGTCTCGAACCCAAGAGACCCAGTACTTC
CASSRSGSRTQETQYF
>TRBV4-3|.|TRBJ1-2|TRBD1
TGCGCCAGCAGCCAGGGAATGGACAGGCCCCATGGCTACACCTTC
CASSQGMDRPHGYTF
>TRBV29-1|once|TRBJ2-1|TRBD2
TGCAGCGCCCAATCGGGACTAGCGTTCGACAATGAGCAGTTCTTC
CSAQSGLAFDNEQFF
>TRBV6-6|.|TRBJ2-1|.
TGTGCCAGCAGTTACTCCCCGGGTGGCGATGAGCAGTTCTTC
CASSYSPGGDEQFF
>TRBV18|few|TRBJ2-3|.
TGTGCCAGCTCACCACGTGTTGGGGGCCGAGGTGCAGATACGCAGTATTTT
CASSPRVGGRGADTQYF
>TRBV6-5|.|TRBJ1-2|.
TGTGCCAGCCCCGCAGGGGCCTTTTATGGCTACACCTTC
CASPAGAFYGYTF
>TRBV5-1|.|TRBJ2-1|.
TGCGCCAGCAGCGAGACACCCTACTACAATGAGCAGTTCTTC
CASSETPYYNEQFF
>TRBV27|few|TRBJ1-1|TRBD1
TGTGCCAGCAGCTCAGCTCTGACAGGGTTCTCTGAAGCTTTCTTT
CASSSALTGFSEAFF
>TRBV30|few|TRBJ2-3|.
TGTGCCTGGAGTGTAGCGGGAGATACGCAGTATTTT
CAWSVAGDTQYF
>TRBV4-3|.|TRBJ2-2|TRBD2
TGCGCCAGCAGCCAATTTACGAGGAGCGGGAGGGCAGGGGCCGGGGAGCTGTTTTTT
CASSQFTRSGRAGAGELFF
>TRBV7-9|few|TRBJ2-3|.
TGTGCCAGCAGCTTCAGGAGGAGAGCAGCCCTTATCACAGATACGCAGTATTTT
CASSFRRRAALITDTQYF
>TRBV6-4|.|TRBJ2-7|.
TGTGCCAGCATGGCTTCCCCAACAGGGCACCACGAGCAGTACTTC
CASMASPTGHHEQYF
>TRBV29-1|.|TRBJ2-1|TRBD1
TGCAGCATCCCGGGACAGGGCTACAATGAGCAGTTCTTC
CSIPGQGYNEQFF
>TRBV7-9|few|TRBJ1-1|.
TGTGCCAGCAGCCACCGCAGCACTGAAGCTTTCTTT
CASSHRSTEAFF
>TRBV5-1|.|TRBJ2-3|TRBD1
TGCGCCAGCAGCTCGGGACAGTTGAGCACAGATACGCAGTATTTT
CASSSGQLSTDTQYF
>TRBV7-2|.|TRBJ2-7|.
TGTGCCAGCAGCCCCCTCTACGAGCAGTACTTC
CASSPLYEQYF
>TRBV4-3|.|TRBJ2-1|.
TGCGCCAGTAGCCAAGATCTGAGCTCCTACAATGAGCAGTTCTTC
CASSQDLSSYNEQFF
>TRBV9|few|TRBJ2-2|TRBD1
TGTGCCAGCAGCGTAGCCCCAGGGGGCTATCTGACCGGGGAGCTGTTTTTT
CASSVAPGGYLTGELFF
>TRBV6-5|.|TRBJ2-3|TRBD1
TGTGCCAGCAGTCCGGACAGGGGAAGGACAGATACGCAGTATTTT
CASSPDRGRTDTQYF
>TRBV7-2|.|TRBJ2-1|.
TGTGCCAGCAGCTTGCCGTCTAGCTTAAGTGAGCAGTTCTTC
CASSLPSSLSEQFF
>TRBV18|few|TRBJ2-5|TRBD1
TGTGCCAGCTCACTGGGACAGAAGACCCAAGAGACCCAGTACTTC
CASSLGQKTQETQYF